This is a list of T cell receptor beta chains from one sample in a study of OX40 agonist ivuxolimab in advanced cancers. Profiled with immunoSEQ multiplex PCR; TCRdb holds only in-frame clones, not every one. The table has tens of thousands of clones, around 74% seen once. The sequences come from CD4+ or CD8+ T cells sorted from blood, collected in a trial of the OX40 agonist ivuxolimab. These receptors came from an adult with an advanced solid tumor such as melanoma, head and neck, liver or kidney cancer. Both conserved end residues are part of each CDR3. A D gene is named only where the DNA matches it firmly. Part of the rows lack a size; the others show once, few, many or a class for expanded clones.

TRBV7-9	NA	TRBJ1-4	NA	TGTGCCAGCAGCTCCTCCTTCGAGGCAACTAATGAAAAACTGTTTTTT	CASSSSFEATNEKLFF
TRBV6-6	NA	TRBJ1-1	NA	TGTGCCAGCAGTTACACAGCCTTGAACACTGAAGCTTTCTTT	CASSYTALNTEAFF
TRBV6-5	NA	TRBJ2-1	TRBD2	TGTGCCAGTGAAAGGCGGGGGGGCGGCAATGAGCAGTTCTTC	CASERRGGGNEQFF
TRBV7-8	NA	TRBJ1-5	TRBD1	TGTGCCAGCAGCTTAAGGACAGGTCCCGGAGAGCCCCAGCATTTT	CASSLRTGPGEPQHF
TRBV5-1	NA	TRBJ1-1	TRBD1	TGCGCCAGCAGCCCCTCCGGGACAGCGGGCACTGAAGCTTTCTTT	CASSPSGTAGTEAFF
TRBV11-2	NA	TRBJ1-5	NA	TGTGCCAGCAGTCCTAATCAGCCCCAGCATTTT	CASSPNQPQHF
TRBV18	once	TRBJ2-1	TRBD2	TGTGCCAGCTCACCACGAAAGGGTGGGACTAGCGGGAGCAATGAGCAGTTCTTC	CASSPRKGGTSGSNEQFF
TRBV19	NA	TRBJ2-1	NA	TGTGCCAGTAGTATAGCTTATGATTCAAGCTACAATGAGCAGTTCTTC	CASSIAYDSSYNEQFF
TRBV19	NA	TRBJ2-7	TRBD2	TGTGCCACTAGCGGGGCCTACGAGCAGTACTTC	CATSGAYEQYF
TRBV7-9	NA	TRBJ1-1	NA	TGTGCCAGCAGCTACAGGGATTTTGACACTGAAGCTTTCTTT	CASSYRDFDTEAFF
TRBV5-4	NA	TRBJ2-5	TRBD2	TGTGCAACTGGGGAGGGACTAGGGGGAGAGACCCAGTACTTC	CATGEGLGGETQYF
TRBV6-1	few	TRBJ1-1	TRBD1	TGTGCCAGCAAGAGAGGGGGCGCGGCTGAAGCTTTCTTT	CASKRGGAAEAFF
TRBV19	NA	TRBJ2-2	NA	TGTGCCAGTATCGGGGGAGTGCCCCTGAACACCGGGGAGCTGTTTTTT	CASIGGVPLNTGELFF
TRBV30	NA	TRBJ1-1	TRBD1	TGTGCCTGGAGTGGGGGACAGCTCTCTGAAGCTTTCTTT	CAWSGGQLSEAFF
TRBV30	few	TRBJ2-2	NA	TGTGCCTGGAGTGTGACCAGGGCCCTAACCGGGGAGCTGTTTTTT	CAWSVTRALTGELFF
TRBV6-5	NA	TRBJ2-3	NA	TGTGCCATCGCAAGGGGGGAAATGGATACGCAGTATTTT	CAIARGEMDTQYF
TRBV11-2	NA	TRBJ2-3	TRBD1	TGTGCCTCGACAGGGGGAATTAGCACAGATACGCAGTATTTT	CASTGGISTDTQYF
TRBV7-9	NA	TRBJ1-4	TRBD1	TGTGCCAGCAGCTTAGCTATCCGACAGGGGACAAATGAAAAACTGTTTTTT	CASSLAIRQGTNEKLFF
TRBV7-9	NA	TRBJ2-2	TRBD1	TGTGCCAGCAGCTCAAGCCTCCGGCAGGGGGACACCGGGGAGCTGTTTTTT	CASSSSLRQGDTGELFF
TRBV5-8	NA	TRBJ1-1	NA	TGTGCCAGCAGCTTAGGACTCCTGAACACTGAAGCTTTCTTT	CASSLGLLNTEAFF
TRBV2	few	TRBJ2-7	NA	TGTGCCAGCAGCGCCATCTACGAGCAGTACTTC	CASSAIYEQYF
TRBV6-5	NA	TRBJ1-1	NA	TGTGCCAGCAGTTACCCCTCAGGGCAGGGTGGCACTGAAGCTTTCTTT	CASSYPSGQGGTEAFF
TRBV5-8	NA	TRBJ2-1	NA	TGTGCCAGCAGCTTGGGAAGGGGTCGAAATGAGCAGTTCTTC	CASSLGRGRNEQFF
TRBV7-6	NA	TRBJ2-2	TRBD2	TGTGCCAGCAGCTTAGGACTAGCGGGGGTCGCGAACACCGGGGAGCTGTTTTTT	CASSLGLAGVANTGELFF
TRBV4-3	NA	TRBJ2-1	TRBD2	TGCGCCAGCAGCCAAGATGAGGGGACTAGCTTAGATTATCAGCAGTTCTTC	CASSQDEGTSLDYQQFF
TRBV5-5	once	TRBJ1-1	NA	TGTGCCAGCAGCTTTGGGGGGAACACTGAAGCTTTCTTT	CASSFGGNTEAFF
TRBV7-9	NA	TRBJ2-7	TRBD2	TGTGCCAGCAGCTTAGGACTAGCGGGAGACGAGCAGTACTTC	CASSLGLAGDEQYF
TRBV7-2	many	TRBJ1-1	NA	NA	CASSFGSGPNTEAFF
TRBV10-2	NA	TRBJ2-7	TRBD2	TGCGCCTCGGAGGGACTAGCGGGAGGGGGGGAATACGAGCAGTACTTC	CASEGLAGGGEYEQYF
TRBV4-3	NA	TRBJ1-1	TRBD1	TGCGCCAGCAGCGCACAGGGGGCGGGTAACACTGAAGCTTTCTTT	CASSAQGAGNTEAFF
TRBV27	NA	TRBJ2-1	TRBD2	TGTGCCAGCAGTTTAGCCGTAGCGGGATCGACACAGTTCTTC	CASSLAVAGSTQFF
TRBV10-3	NA	TRBJ2-6	NA	TGTGCCATCAGTGAGATGATCCCGAACCTCTCTGGGGCCAACGTCCTGACTTTC	CAISEMIPNLSGANVLTF
TRBV7-6	NA	TRBJ1-4	NA	TGTGCCAGCAGCTATGATCAGATTACAACTAATGAAAAACTGTTTTTT	CASSYDQITTNEKLFF
TRBV28	NA	TRBJ1-2	NA	TGTGCCAGCATTCCCGCGAGAATGACAGCAGACTATGGCTACACCTTC	CASIPARMTADYGYTF
TRBV11-2	NA	TRBJ2-2	NA	TGTGCCAGCAGCTTAAGACCTACCTCCGGGGAGCTGTTTTTT	CASSLRPTSGELFF
TRBV7-8	few	TRBJ2-7	NA	TGTGCCAGCAGCCTCAACGGGCGAGGGGACCACGAGCAGTACTTC	CASSLNGRGDHEQYF
TRBV7-9	NA	TRBJ1-5	NA	TGTGCCAGCAGCTTAAGTGACACCAGCAATCAGCCCCAGCATTTT	CASSLSDTSNQPQHF
TRBV5-1	NA	TRBJ1-3	NA	TGCGCCAGCAGCTTGGCAGGGGCCGGAAACACCATATATTTT	CASSLAGAGNTIYF
TRBV5-4	NA	TRBJ1-1	NA	TGTGCCAGCAGCTTGAGCAGGGGGAACACTGAAGCTTTCTTT	CASSLSRGNTEAFF
TRBV2	NA	TRBJ1-2	NA	TGTGCCAGCAGTATTGGGACTTACCGATGGACCTATGGCTACACCTTC	CASSIGTYRWTYGYTF
TRBV6-5	once	TRBJ1-3	NA	TGTGCCAGCAGTTCCCGGCCAGGAAGGAGCGGAAACACCATATATTTT	CASSSRPGRSGNTIYF